This T cell receptor beta chain was sequenced in a study of T cell responses to AZD1222 COVID-19 vaccine. General study findings and limits: Nearly half of the spike-specific TCRs reportedly recognize variant regions that carry no mutations.

As concerns this clone: Its antigen remains unknown.

This table comes from immunoSEQ multiplex PCR, and its TCRdb copy is limited to in-frame clones, with some not included. The sample records 57,000 or so clones, around 85% being singletons. The TCR comes from an adult who received the AZD1222 COVID-19 vaccine. The starting material was peripheral blood, obtained 28 days after the second AZD1222 dose.

CDR3 in amino acids: CASSPRRLAGVSETQYF. For the CDR3, the DNA is TGTGCCAGCTCACCACGGCGACTAGCGGGAGTTTCGGAGACCCAGTACTTC. The chain links TRBV18 to TRBJ2-5, with TRBD2 matching over 12 bases. Germline loops: CDR1 KGHSH, CDR2 LQKENI. The CDR3 contains 17 residues. The junction had 8 bases not matched to a gene; V was cut back by 1 base and J by 5 bases.